This TCR beta chain was obtained from a study of CD8+ T cells in alopecia areata. Regarding the study as a whole: Sharing of TCR sequences between patients (possibly for HLA-related reasons) was less clear than in mice. Alopecia totalis/universalis scalp especially showed more expanded CD8+ clones than normal scalp.

Documented treatment: oral pan-JAK inhibitor, 5-10 mg twice daily. Following RNA extraction, reverse transcription yielded cDNA that acted as the sequencing template. Sequencing was performed with immunoSEQ multiplex PCR; in TCRdb, only in-frame clones are kept and a portion is missing. The sample yields approximately 210,000 clones, 50% to 75% seen once. V was shortened by 2 bases and J by 0 bases, with 20 bases between the two germline ends. Germline V gene sequence: CDR1 SNHLY, CDR2 FYNNEI. The CDR3 covers 19 residues. About this clone: Antigen: not known.

The TCR originated in a human donor with alopecia areata. V is TRBV2 and J is TRBJ1-5, with no clear D. The sample here was CD4+ T cells sorted from blood, taken at week 4, from a patient treated with tofacitinib. The CDR3 sequence is CASSEFASGRTYSNQPQHF. For the CDR3, the DNA is TGTGCCAGCAGTGAATTTGCTTCCGGCAGAACGTATAGCAATCAGCCCCAGCATTTT.